These 6 T cell receptor beta chains share one sample of origin, sequenced in a study of blood T cell repertoires in COVID-19 (dated by TCRdb to 2020 to 2022). Library construction relied on the immunoSEQ multiplex PCR assay. Not all clones reach the TCRdb copy of this immuneACCESS table, which keeps in-frame sequences only. Checked studies attribute under half of the gap to unresolved V genes and leave the rest unexplained. The sample table records 150,000 or so clones; around 80% of these occur just once. The ten largest clones capture nearly 15% of the sample. The sequenced material came from peripheral blood. These TCRs come from a human donor with acute or convalescent COVID-19. The donor label of this sample is uncertain.

This clone was detected only a few times. The genes are TRBV5-1 and TRBJ1-5; 7 nucleotides agree with TRBD1. Germline lookup yields CDR1 SGHRS and CDR2 YFSETQ. There are 14 residues in the CDR3. V was pared by 3 bases and J by 3 bases, with 3 bases of the junction left unmatched. The CDR3 spells CASSSTGINQPQHF. In DNA form, the CDR3 reads TGCGCCAGCAGCTCGACAGGGATCAATCAGCCCCAGCATTTT.

The V gene is TRBV30, the J gene TRBJ2-1; maybe TRBD2 (6 bases). CDR1 is GTSNPN, CDR2 SVGIG, per germline (reference sequence). Between the trimmed V and J ends, which lost 3 bases and 4 bases, there was a span of 13 bases. This CDR3 is 14 amino acids long. The CDR3 sequence is CAWSAGTHYNEQFF. CDR3 nucleotide sequence: TGTGCCTGGAGCGCCGGGACTCATTACAATGAGCAGTTCTTC.

The chain uses TRBV19 and TRBJ2-2, with TRBD1 matching over 8 bases. This CDR3 region has 17 residues. The V segment lost 5 bases and the J segment 2 bases; nucleotides outside the gene matches: 10. Germline loops: CDR1 LNHDA, CDR2 SQIVND (reference sequence). CDR3 DNA sequence: TGTGCCAGTAGTCCTAATCGACAGGGGTCAAACACCGGGGAGCTGTTTTTT. Translated: CASSPNRQGSNTGELFF.

The chain combines TRBV5-1 with TRBJ1-1; TRBD1 matches 7 bases. After removal of 3 bases from V and 5 bases from J, the junction contained 7 bases not matched to a gene. The CDR3 is 14 residues long. The germline CDR1 and CDR2 sequences are SGHRS and YFSETQ. The CDR3 reads CASSSQGTRTEAFF. CDR3 sequence (DNA): TGCGCCAGCAGCTCACAGGGGACCCGAACTGAAGCTTTCTTT.

This clone was picked up one time. The chain links TRBV18 to TRBJ2-1, with 9 bases that match TRBD1. CDR1 is KGHSH, CDR2 LQKENI, per germline. CDR3 length: 16 residues. Losses at the gene ends were 4 bases for V and 2 bases for J; bases not matched to a gene: 6. CDR3 sequence reads: CASSLPGQGPYNEQFF. DNA of the CDR3: TGTGCCAGCTCACTCCCGGGACAGGGTCCCTACAATGAGCAGTTCTTC.

CDR3 sequence: CASSQTGGGQPQHF. In DNA form, the CDR3 reads TGTGCCAGCAGCCAAACAGGGGGCGGTCAGCCCCAGCATTTT. The chain links TRBV3-1 (or the pseudogene TRBV3-2) to TRBJ1-5; 9 bases match TRBD1. The length of the CDR3 is 14 residues. The V gene's germline CDR1 is LGHDT and CDR2 YNNKEL (reference sequence). After removal of 2 bases from V and 6 bases from J, the junction contained 2 bases not matched to a gene.